A selection of T cell receptor beta chains follows, all from one sample in a study of shared clonotypes between healthy human individuals. Sequencing was performed with immunoSEQ multiplex PCR; in TCRdb, only in-frame clones are kept and a portion is missing. The table lists 450,000 to 500,000 clones, 70% to 85% of them singletons. Sequenced: PBMCs. The receptors derive from a middle-aged woman in good health. Some clones in this sample may be carry-over from other donors' samples. CDR3s include the opening cysteine and the closing phenylalanine or tryptophan. Each record gives: D gene, clone size, V gene, J gene, CDR3 DNA, CDR3 protein. A D gene is named only where the DNA matches it firmly. Only some rows state a clone size, as once, few, many or a class for expanded clones.

D: NA; size: NA; V: TRBV29-1; J: TRBJ2-7; DNA: TGCAGCGTTGGCGAGCGAACCTACGAGCAGTACTTC; CDR3: CSVGERTYEQYF
D: NA; size: NA; V: TRBV5-1; J: TRBJ2-6; DNA: TGCGCCAGCAGCTTGAACGCTGGGGCCAACGTCCTGACTTTC; CDR3: CASSLNAGANVLTF
D: NA; size: NA; V: TRBV28; J: TRBJ1-1; DNA: TGTGCCAGCAGTCCCAGGGCTGAAGCTTTCTTT; CDR3: CASSPRAEAFF
D: TRBD1; size: NA; V: TRBV6-1; J: TRBJ2-1; DNA: TGTGCCAGCAGTGGGGACAGGGGACGCTACTCCTACAATGAGCAGTTCTTC; CDR3: CASSGDRGRYSYNEQFF
D: TRBD2; size: NA; V: TRBV15; J: TRBJ2-1; DNA: TGTGCCACCAGCAGGTCTAGCGGGAGGGCCGGGGGTGAGCAGTTCTTC; CDR3: CATSRSSGRAGGEQFF
D: NA; size: NA; V: TRBV11-2; J: TRBJ1-6; DNA: TGTGCCAGCAGCTGGACCGGGACGACGGATTCACCCCTCCACTTT; CDR3: CASSWTGTTDSPLHF
D: TRBD2; size: NA; V: TRBV2; J: TRBJ2-2; DNA: TGTGCCAGCAGCAAGGGACTAGCGCTGGGCGGGGAGCTGTTTTTT; CDR3: CASSKGLALGGELFF
D: TRBD1; size: NA; V: TRBV10-3; J: TRBJ2-1; DNA: TGTGCCATCAGTCCCCTGACAGGGCGCTCCTACAATGAGCAGTTCTTC; CDR3: CAISPLTGRSYNEQFF
D: NA; size: once; V: TRBV2; J: TRBJ2-2; DNA: TGTGCCAGCAGTGAAAGGCGAGGGGGCGGGGAGCTGTTTTTT; CDR3: CASSERRGGGELFF
D: NA; size: NA; V: TRBV30; J: TRBJ1-1; DNA: TGTGCCTGGACGAGGGGGGTGTACGGTGAAGCTTTCTTT; CDR3: CAWTRGVYGEAFF
D: TRBD1; size: NA; V: TRBV27; J: TRBJ2-5; DNA: TGTGCCAGCAGTGACAGGGGCTGGGTTTCGACCCAGTACTTC; CDR3: CASSDRGWVSTQYF